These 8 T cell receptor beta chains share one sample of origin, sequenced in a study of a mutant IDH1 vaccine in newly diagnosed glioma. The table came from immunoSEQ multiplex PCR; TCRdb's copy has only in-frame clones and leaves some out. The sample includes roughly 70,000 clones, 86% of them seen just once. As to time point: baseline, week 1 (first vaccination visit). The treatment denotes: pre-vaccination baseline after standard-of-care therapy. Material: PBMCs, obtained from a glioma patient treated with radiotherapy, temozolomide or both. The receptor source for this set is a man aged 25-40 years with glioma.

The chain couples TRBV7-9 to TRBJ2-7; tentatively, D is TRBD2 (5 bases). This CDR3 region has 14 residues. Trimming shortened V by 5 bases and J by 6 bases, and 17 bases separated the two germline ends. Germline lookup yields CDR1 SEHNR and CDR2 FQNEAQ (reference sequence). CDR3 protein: CASSRVVEAGEQYF. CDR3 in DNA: TGTGCCAGCAGCAGAGTGGTGGAGGCAGGCGAGCAGTACTTC.

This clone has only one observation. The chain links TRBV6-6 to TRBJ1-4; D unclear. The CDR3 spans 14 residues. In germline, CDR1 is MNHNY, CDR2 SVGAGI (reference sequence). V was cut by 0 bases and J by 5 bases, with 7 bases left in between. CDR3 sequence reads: CASSYSPQNEKLFF. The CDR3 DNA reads TGTGCCAGCAGTTACTCCCCCCAGAATGAAAAACTGTTTTTT.

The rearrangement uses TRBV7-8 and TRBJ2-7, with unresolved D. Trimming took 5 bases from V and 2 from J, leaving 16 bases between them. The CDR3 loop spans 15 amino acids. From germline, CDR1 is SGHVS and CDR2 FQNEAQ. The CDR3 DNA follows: TGTGCCAGCAGCGCCGAGGTATCATTAACCTACGAGCAGTACTTC. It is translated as CASSAEVSLTYEQYF. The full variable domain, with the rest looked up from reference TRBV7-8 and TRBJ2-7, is GAGVSQSPRYKVAKRGQDVALRCDPISGHVSLFWYQQALGQGPEFLTYFQNEAQLDKSGLPSDRFFAERPEGSVSTLKIQRTQQEDSAVYLCASSAEVSLTYEQYFGPGTRLTVT.

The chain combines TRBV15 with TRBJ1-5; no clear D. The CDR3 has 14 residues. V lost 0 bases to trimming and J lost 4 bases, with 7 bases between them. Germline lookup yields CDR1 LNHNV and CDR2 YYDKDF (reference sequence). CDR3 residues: CATSRDLGNQPQHF. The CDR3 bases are TGTGCCACCAGCAGAGATCTAGGAAATCAGCCCCAGCATTTT.

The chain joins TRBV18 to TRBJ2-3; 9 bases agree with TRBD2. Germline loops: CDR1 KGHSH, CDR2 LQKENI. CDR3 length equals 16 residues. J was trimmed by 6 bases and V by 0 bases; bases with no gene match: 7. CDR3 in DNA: TGTGCCAGCTCACCACCGACTAGCGGAGCGGCGGATACGCAGTATTTT. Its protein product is CASSPPTSGAADTQYF.

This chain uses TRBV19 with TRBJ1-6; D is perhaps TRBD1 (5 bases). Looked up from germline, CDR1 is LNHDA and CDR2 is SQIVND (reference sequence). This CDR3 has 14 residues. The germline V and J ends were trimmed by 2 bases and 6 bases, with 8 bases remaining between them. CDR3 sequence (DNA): TGTGCCAGTAGTATAATGGGGGGTAATTCACCCCTCCACTTT. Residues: CASSIMGGNSPLHF.

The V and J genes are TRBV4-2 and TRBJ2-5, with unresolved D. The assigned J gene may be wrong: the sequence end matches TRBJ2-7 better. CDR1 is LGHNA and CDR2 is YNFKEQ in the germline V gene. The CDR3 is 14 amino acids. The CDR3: CASSPDMTTYEQYF. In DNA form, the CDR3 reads TGTGCCAGCAGCCCCGACATGACCACCTACGAGCAGTACTTC.

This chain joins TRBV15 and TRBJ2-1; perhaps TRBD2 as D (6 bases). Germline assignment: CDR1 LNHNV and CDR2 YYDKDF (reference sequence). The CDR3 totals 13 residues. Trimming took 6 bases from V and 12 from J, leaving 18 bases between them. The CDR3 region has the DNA TGTGCCACCAGTCGCTCCAGCGGGCAGGGGCAGTTCTTC. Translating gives CATSRSSGQGQFF.